The 24 T cell receptor beta chains below come from one sample, sequenced in a study of control samples from healthy donors and cancer patients. Sequenced by immunoSEQ multiplex PCR; TCRdb stores in-frame clones only, minus some. This sample has about 150,000 clones; roughly 93% occur once, and the top ten carry over 2%. What was sequenced was blood. The source is a man aged 45-65 years in good health.

The V call is TRBV12-3 or TRBV12-4, the J call TRBJ2-7; D possibly corresponds to TRBD1 (5 bases). The CDR3 extends over 13 amino acids. V lost 5 bases, J lost 5 bases, and 13 bases lay in between. In DNA form, the CDR3 reads TGTGCCAGCAGTCTCAGGGTTTACGACGAGCAGTACTTC. This codes for CASSLRVYDEQYF.

The chain joins TRBV6-2 or TRBV6-3 to TRBJ1-4; D is unclear. Germline-derived CDR1 and CDR2 are MNHEY and SVGEGT. V lost 6 bases and J 4 bases, leaving 18 bases between the germline ends. This CDR3 contains 16 residues. DNA for the CDR3: TGTGCCAGCAGCCGCCCGGGTGCCATGGGTAATGAAAAACTGTTTTTT. Translation: CASSRPGAMGNEKLFF.

The rearrangement joins TRBV28 to TRBJ2-3, with 9 bases fitting TRBD2. V lost 2 bases, J lost 0 bases, and 0 bases stayed unmatched. Germline V lookup: CDR1 MDHEN, CDR2 SYDVKM. The CDR3 has 15 residues. The CDR3 sequence: CASSLAGGSTDTQYF. CDR3 coding DNA: TGTGCCAGCAGTTTAGCGGGAGGGAGCACAGATACGCAGTATTTT.

The CDR3 protein is CASSFWGRNTEAFF. The CDR3 nucleotides are TGTGCCAGCAGCTTCTGGGGGCGGAACACTGAAGCTTTCTTT. The V call is TRBV5-6, the J call TRBJ1-1; D perhaps matches TRBD1 (6 bases). The V end lost 2 bases, the J end lost 1 base, and 9 bases lay between the germline ends. The CDR3 loop spans 14 amino acids. CDR1 and CDR2 (germline): SGHDT, YYEEEE.

The genes are TRBV29-1 and TRBJ1-4; D is undetermined. The V end lost 7 bases, the J end lost 11 bases, and 14 bases lay between the germline ends. The CDR3 has 11 amino acids. Germline CDR1 is SQVTM and CDR2 is ANQGSEA. Here the CDR3 reads CSGSEGGKLFF. In nucleotides, the CDR3 is TGCAGCGGATCGGAGGGAGGGAAACTGTTTTTT.

The chain couples TRBV12-3 or TRBV12-4 to TRBJ2-1, with 8 bases fitting TRBD2. The CDR3 covers 11 residues. V was pared by 5 bases and J by 9 bases, with 0 bases of the junction left unmatched. CDR3 in DNA: TGTGCCAGCAGTCGGGGGGGTGAGCAGTTCTTC. Translated: CASSRGGEQFF.

This clone occurred once. The gene calls are TRBV27 and TRBJ2-7, with a tentative D call TRBD1 (6 bases). The CDR3 has 12 amino acids. The V gene's germline CDR1 is MNHEY and CDR2 SMNVEV (reference sequence). Trimming cost V 6 bases and J 6 bases, with 12 bases left between them. The CDR3 here is CASRRPGAEQYF. For the CDR3, the DNA is TGTGCCAGCAGGAGACCAGGGGCCGAGCAGTACTTC.

The rearrangement uses TRBV5-1 and TRBJ2-5; the D is unclear. Germline V gives CDR1 SGHRS, CDR2 YFSETQ. Trimming stripped 2 bases from V and 4 bases from J, with 9 bases between. CDR3 length: 13 residues. DNA for the CDR3: TGCGCCAGCAGCTTCAAGAGATCAGAGACCCAGTACTTC. Amino acid sequence: CASSFKRSETQYF.

The chain couples TRBV29-1 to TRBJ2-7, with TRBD2 identical over 7 bases. V dropped 7 bases and J dropped 7; count of bases not matched to a gene: 16. The CDR3 spans 14 residues. Germline V gene lookup returns CDR1 SQVTM and CDR2 ANQGSEA. CDR3 coding DNA: TGCAGCGCCGTGGCTAGCGGCTCCGCGGGGGAGCAGTACTTC. As protein: CSAVASGSAGEQYF.

The V and J genes are TRBV9 and TRBJ2-1; D is perhaps TRBD1 or TRBD2 (5 bases each). Per the germline V gene, CDR1 is SGDLS and CDR2 is YYNGEE. This CDR3 is 15 amino acids long. The germline V and J ends were trimmed by 0 bases and 6 bases, with 13 bases remaining between them. The CDR3 loop reads CASSVDPGPFNEQFF. In DNA form, the CDR3 reads TGTGCCAGCAGCGTAGACCCGGGACCCTTCAATGAGCAGTTCTTC. Complete variable domain (other parts from reference TRBV9 and TRBJ2-1): DSGVTQTPKHLITATGQRVTLRCSPRSGDLSVYWYQQSLDQGLQFLIQYYNGEERAKGNILERFSAQQFPDLHSELNLSSLELGDSALYFCASSVDPGPFNEQFFGPGTRLTVL.

The chain combines TRBV27 with TRBJ2-7; D unresolved. From germline, CDR1 is MNHEY and CDR2 SMNVEV (reference sequence). This CDR3 region has 13 residues. Between the trimmed V and J ends, which lost 3 bases and 5 bases, there was a span of 11 bases. The CDR3 protein is CASSLVVGDEQYF. The CDR3 DNA sequence: TGTGCCAGCAGTTTGGTCGTAGGCGACGAGCAGTACTTC.

This chain links TRBV5-1 with TRBJ1-5, with D maybe TRBD1 (6 bases). V was cut by 0 bases and J by 6 bases, with 10 bases left in between. Germline V lookup: CDR1 SGHRS, CDR2 YFSETQ. The CDR3 is 14 residues long. This CDR3 is CASSLEQGGQPQHF. CDR3 DNA: TGCGCCAGCAGCTTGGAACAGGGAGGTCAGCCCCAGCATTTT.

The V gene is TRBV4-1, the J gene TRBJ1-5; no reliable D call. CDR1 is MGHRA and CDR2 is YSYEKL in the germline V gene. This CDR3 contains 18 residues. V shed 3 bases and J shed 2 bases, with 20 bases lying between them. DNA of the CDR3: TGCGCCAGCAGCCACCCAATAGGTGCGGGCTCGGGCAATCAGCCCCAGCATTTT. It is translated as CASSHPIGAGSGNQPQHF.

The genes are TRBV28 and TRBJ1-2; D remains unclear. The CDR3 is 11 amino acids. Looked up from germline, CDR1 is MDHEN and CDR2 is SYDVKM. CDR3 coding DNA: TGTGGTTACAGCACTAACTATGGCTACACCTTC. Residues: CGYSTNYGYTF.

This chain joins TRBV18 and TRBJ1-5; 8 bases line up with TRBD1. The CDR3 totals 17 residues. Germline V gives CDR1 KGHSH, CDR2 LQKENI. J was trimmed by 0 bases and V by 6 bases; bases with no gene match: 10. CDR3 nucleotide sequence: TGTGCCAGCTCTCAGGGGGCTGTTGGTTCTAGCAATCAGCCCCAGCATTTT. Translating gives CASSQGAVGSSNQPQHF.

The CDR3: CASSLARDQPQHF. In DNA form, the CDR3 reads TGTGCCAGCAGCTTAGCCAGGGATCAGCCCCAGCATTTT. This rearrangement joins TRBV11-2 to TRBJ1-5, with D maybe TRBD1 (5 bases). Trimming pared 1 base from V and 5 bases from J, leaving 6 bases between. CDR1 and CDR2 from the germline V gene are SGHAT and FQNNGV. This CDR3 comprises 13 residues. The full variable domain, with the rest looked up from reference TRBV11-2 and TRBJ1-5, is EAGVAQSPRYKIIEKRQSVAFWCNPISGHATLYWYQQILGQGPKLLIQFQNNGVVDDSQLPKDRFSAERLKGVDSTLKIQPAKLEDSAVYLCASSLARDQPQHFGDGTRLSIL.

The chain carries TRBV6-5 and TRBJ1-6; D might be TRBD1 (6 bases). This CDR3 contains 15 residues. The ends were cut back, 6 bases at V and 4 bases at J, with 13 bases in the middle. Germline V gene data show CDR1 as MNHEY and CDR2 as SVGAGI. CDR3 DNA sequence: TGTGCCAGCAGGGCCCCGGGACAATATAATTCACCCCTCCACTTT. As protein: CASRAPGQYNSPLHF.

The V gene is TRBV28, the J gene TRBJ1-5; 9 bases align to TRBD1. Germline loops: CDR1 MDHEN, CDR2 SYDVKM. The length of the CDR3 is 17 residues. The V and J ends lost 4 bases and 6 bases, in that order; junction bases with no gene match: 13. The CDR3 nucleotides are TGTGCCAGCAGTTCGCGTACAGGGGGCAAGTTTCCTCAGCCCCAGCATTTT. It yields the protein CASSSRTGGKFPQPQHF.

V gene TRBV30 combines with J gene TRBJ1-2; no firm D call. This CDR3 is built from 11 residues. The V end lost 5 bases, the J end lost 5 bases, and 9 bases lay between the germline ends. Per germline, CDR1 GTSNPN and CDR2 SVGIG (reference sequence). The CDR3 region is CAWGEGYGYTF. As DNA, the CDR3 is TGTGCCTGGGGAGAAGGGTATGGCTACACCTTC. The full variable domain, completed using reference TRBV30 and TRBJ1-2, is SQTIHQWPATLVQPVGSPLSLECTVEGTSNPNLYWYRQAAGRGLQLLFYSVGIGQISSEVPQNLSASRPQDRQFILSSKKLLLSDSGFYLCAWGEGYGYTFGSGTRLTVV.

This chain joins TRBV7-8 and TRBJ2-7; D perhaps matches TRBD1 (5 bases). Trimming pared 5 bases from V and 1 base from J, leaving 12 bases between. Germline CDR1 is SGHVS and CDR2 is FQNEAQ. This CDR3 contains 14 residues. CDR3 in DNA: TGTGCCAGCAGCAAAAGACAGTATTCCTACGAGCAGTACTTC. Its protein is CASSKRQYSYEQYF.

The table lists this clone with a count of one. V is TRBV6-5 and J is TRBJ2-7; D is perhaps TRBD2 (5 bases). Deletions cut 6 bases from V and 2 bases from J, with 14 bases between. The length of the CDR3 is 14 residues. The germline gives CDR1 MNHEY, CDR2 SVGAGI. CDR3 nucleotide sequence: TGTGCCAGCAGACACGGCGGGTCCGCCTACGAGCAGTACTTC. It specifies CASRHGGSAYEQYF.

This clone was detected once. This chain connects TRBV9 to TRBJ2-1; D assignment may be TRBD1 or TRBD2 (6 bases each). CDR1 is SGDLS, CDR2 YYNGEE, per germline. This CDR3 is built from 16 residues. V shed 4 bases and J shed 1 base, with 15 bases lying between them. CDR3 nucleotide sequence: TGTGCCAGCAGCCCCGTCGGGGGCGCATCCTACAATGAGCAGTTCTTC. It is translated as CASSPVGGASYNEQFF. Drawing the rest from reference TRBV9 and TRBJ2-1, the complete variable domain is DSGVTQTPKHLITATGQRVTLRCSPRSGDLSVYWYQQSLDQGLQFLIQYYNGEERAKGNILERFSAQQFPDLHSELNLSSLELGDSALYFCASSPVGGASYNEQFFGPGTRLTVL.

The rearrangement links TRBV5-4 to TRBJ2-2; 7 bases fit TRBD2. V lost 0 bases to trimming and J lost 5 bases; unmatched junction nucleotides: 7. This CDR3 contains 16 residues. From germline, CDR1 is SGHNT and CDR2 YYREEE (reference sequence). The chain's CDR3 is CASSLALPGGTGELFF. The CDR3 DNA follows: TGTGCCAGCAGCTTGGCTCTCCCGGGAGGTACCGGGGAGCTGTTTTTT.

V is TRBV9 and J is TRBJ2-2; 12 bases are a match to TRBD2. There are 15 residues in the CDR3. The V and J ends lost 3 bases and 5 bases, in that order; junction bases with no gene match: 2. Germline V gene data show CDR1 as SGDLS and CDR2 as YYNGEE. CDR3 bases: TGTGCCAGCAGCGGGACTAGCGGGGTAACCGGGGAGCTGTTTTTT. Translated: CASSGTSGVTGELFF. Based on the CDR3 plus reference TRBV9 and TRBJ2-2, the full variable domain is DSGVTQTPKHLITATGQRVTLRCSPRSGDLSVYWYQQSLDQGLQFLIQYYNGEERAKGNILERFSAQQFPDLHSELNLSSLELGDSALYFCASSGTSGVTGELFFGEGSRLTVL.